The clone carrying this TCR beta chain was observed a handful of times. Its matching antigen is unknown. TCRdb's copy holds only in-frame clones and misses some; the assay was immunoSEQ multiplex PCR. Counted here are some 50,000 clones, 75% to 80% occurring once; the ten biggest clones make up approximately 7.9%. The data derive from a study of OX40 agonist ivuxolimab in advanced cancers. Whole-study context: A mean age of about 56 years, range roughly 23 to 79, was recorded, and over 65% were male.

Looked up from germline, CDR1 is WSHSY and CDR2 is SAAADI. CDR3 length equals 13 residues. The V end was cut by 4 bases, the J end by 3 bases, with 9 bases between. Points from the study as a whole: Among patients with partial responses at 0.1-3.0 mg/kg, clonal expansion was among the lowest. Both CD4+ and CD8+ T cell populations in blood had undergone clonal expansion by week 6 at 0.1 to 3.0 mg/kg. CD8+ T cells showed, on average, more clonal expansion than CD4+ cells.

The chain joins TRBV10-2 to TRBJ2-5; D unresolved. This material consisted of CD4+ or CD8+ T cells sorted from blood, taken in a trial of the OX40 agonist ivuxolimab. This TCR was recovered from an adult with an advanced solid tumor such as melanoma, head and neck, liver or kidney cancer. The CDR3: CASSVLPEETQYF. The DNA for the CDR3 is TGCGCCAGCAGTGTCCTCCCGGAAGAGACCCAGTACTTC.